This T cell receptor beta chain stems from a study of breast tumors, draining lymph nodes, adjacent tissues. Study outcomes and limitations: Findings are consistent with lymph node origin and intratumoral expansion of most tumor T cells. Compared with lymph nodes, tumors were less diverse; compared with nontumor tissue, more. Tumor T cell lymph node origin was a supported hypothesis, not proven. Luminal-like breast cancer showed significantly higher tumor–nontumor repertoire similarity than basal-like.

CDR1 MNHEY and CDR2 SVGAGI come from the germline V gene. The CDR3 loop spans 14 amino acids. With 2 bases removed from V and 2 bases from J, the gap between germline ends came to 10 bases. One entry per CDR3 protein, called by TCRdb with MiXCR from the multiplex PCR reads. The sample yields more than 14,000 distinct CDR3 sequences, approximately 45% seen once. This clonotype is classed as medium-sized. What it binds is unknown. This sequence joins TRBV6-5 and TRBJ2-7, with D tentatively TRBD1 (5 bases). The specimen sequenced was tumor-adjacent breast tissue. This sequence was found in a female donor with breast cancer. Some clones in this sample may be carry-over from other donors' samples. The CDR3 DNA reads as TGTGCCAGCAGTTACGGGCAGGGTGCCTACGAGCAGTACTTC. Translated: CASSYGQGAYEQYF.